Sequencing of this T cell receptor beta chain was carried out in a study of T-cell memory formation after mild COVID-19. Study-level background: Largely donor-specific sequence clusters came from a couple of donors. Notes on the study in general: There was no confirmation that second-wave clones peaking on day 37 were SARS-CoV-2 specific. Pre-infection memory already had some responding clones, implying cross-reactive memory joined.

TCRdb re-called the 5' RACE reads with MiXCR, one entry per CDR3 protein. The sample carries 450,000 to 700,000 distinct CDR3 sequences, roughly 17% recorded once. Deletions cut 0 bases from V and 4 bases from J, with 13 bases between. CDR3 length: 16 amino acids. This clonotype was counted a few times. Its specificity is not known. The sequencing input was PBMCs or a T cell subset sorted from them (not recorded which). The receptor was isolated from an adult woman who had mild COVID-19 (a few samples of this study predate the infection). Cell type and time point are not known. This chain connects TRBV12-3 or TRBV12-4 to TRBJ1-5, with D tentatively TRBD1 (6 bases). CDR3 DNA: TGTGCCAGCAGTTTAGCGAACAGGGTTGGTAATCAGCCCCAGCATTTT. Translation: CASSLANRVGNQPQHF.